The present T cell receptor (beta chain) was sequenced within a study of regulatory T cells in long-lasting Graves disease. Time point reported: newly diagnosed GD, antithyroid drugs for less than 3 months. RNA from PBMCs was the source of the TCR library. Study-wide results and limits: Persistent Graves' patients showed reduced TCR diversity versus newly diagnosed patients.

This CDR3 comprises 16 residues. Germline lookup yields CDR1 MDHEN and CDR2 SYDVKM. The ends lost 6 bases at V and 4 bases at J; junction bases unmatched: 14. HTBI primers from iRepertoire and Arm-PCR of CDR3 regions yielded the TCR beta libraries. Using its own MiXCR run on the multiplex PCR reads, TCRdb lists one record per CDR3 protein. The sample consists of some 460,000 distinct CDR3 sequences, around 15% of them appearing once. This clonotype was seen ten or more times. Its antigen is currently unknown. The data also belong to a second study, concerning T cells in Graves' hyperthyroidism and ophthalmopathy.

This sequence joins TRBV28 and TRBJ1-1, with 7 bases aligning to TRBD1. Sequences were derived from peripheral blood mononuclear cells (PBMCs), sampled at new diagnosis, from a patient treated with antithyroid drugs. The receptor comes from a man between 40 and 49 years old with Graves disease. In DNA, the CDR3 is TGTGCCAGCAGCCTATGGGCCAGACAGGGATCCACTGAAGCTTTCTTT. It codes for CASSLWARQGSTEAFF.